This T cell receptor beta chain was found in a study of T cell clonality in common variable immunodeficiency. Whole-study results and caveats: Patient heterogeneity in the CVID cohort limited correlations between repertoire features and clinical complications. In common variable immunodeficiency, TCR beta chains reportedly carried fewer deletions and N-nucleotide insertions.

Sequencing input was equivalent genomic DNA from CVID and controls. Using immunoSEQ multiplex PCR, the repertoire was profiled, and TCRdb retains in-frame clones only, with some absent. In total the sample includes roughly 30,000 clones, none of them seen once. Germline V gene lookup returns CDR1 DFQATT and CDR2 SNEGSKA (reference sequence). The CDR3 contains 13 residues. The V end was cut by 6 bases, the J end by 2 bases, with 14 bases between. This clone was seen at least ten times. What it binds is unknown. The CDR3 goes on 3 residues after the read ends, and that part is filled in from the germline J gene.

The sequenced material came from peripheral blood mononuclear cells. The chain links TRBV20-1 to TRBJ2-7, with D perhaps TRBD1 (7 bases). The origin of this receptor is a person between 18 and 75 years old in good health. The CDR3 bases that were read are TGCAGTGCCGACAGGGAGCGGGCCTACGAG. Encoded protein: CSADRERAYE. The whole CDR3 sequence reads CSADRERAYEQYF.